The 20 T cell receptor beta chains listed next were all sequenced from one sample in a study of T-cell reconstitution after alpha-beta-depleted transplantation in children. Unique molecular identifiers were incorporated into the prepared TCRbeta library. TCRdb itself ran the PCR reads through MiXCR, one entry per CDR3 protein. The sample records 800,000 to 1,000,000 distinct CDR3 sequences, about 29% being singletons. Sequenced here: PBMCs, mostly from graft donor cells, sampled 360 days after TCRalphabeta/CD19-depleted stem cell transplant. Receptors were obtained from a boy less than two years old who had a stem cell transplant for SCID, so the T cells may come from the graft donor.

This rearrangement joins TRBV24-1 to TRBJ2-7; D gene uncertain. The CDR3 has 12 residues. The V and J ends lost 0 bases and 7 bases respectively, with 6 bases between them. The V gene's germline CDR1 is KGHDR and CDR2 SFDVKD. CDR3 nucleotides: TGTGCCACCAGTGATTTGCAGTGGGAGCAGTACTTC. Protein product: CATSDLQWEQYF.

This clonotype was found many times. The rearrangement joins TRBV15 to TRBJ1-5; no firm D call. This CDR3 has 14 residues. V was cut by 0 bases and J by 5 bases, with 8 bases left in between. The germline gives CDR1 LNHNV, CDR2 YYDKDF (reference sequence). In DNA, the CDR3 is TGTGCCACCAGCAGAGAGGGCGGTTATCAGCCCCAGCATTTT. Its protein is CATSREGGYQPQHF.

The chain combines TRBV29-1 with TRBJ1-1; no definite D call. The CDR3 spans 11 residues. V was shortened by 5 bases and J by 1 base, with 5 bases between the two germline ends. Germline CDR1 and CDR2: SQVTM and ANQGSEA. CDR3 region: CSVHENTEAFF. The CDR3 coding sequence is TGCAGCGTTCACGAGAACACTGAAGCTTTCTTT.

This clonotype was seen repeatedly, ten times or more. The CDR3 DNA follows: TGTGCCAGCAGTCCACAAGGGGGAATAGGTACTGAAGCTTTCTTT. Its protein product is CASSPQGGIGTEAFF. The rearrangement uses TRBV27 and TRBJ1-1; D is possibly TRBD1 (6 bases). The CDR3 sequence is 15 residues long. V lost 5 bases and J lost 5, with 18 bases in between. The germline V gene has CDR1 MNHEY and CDR2 SMNVEV (reference sequence).

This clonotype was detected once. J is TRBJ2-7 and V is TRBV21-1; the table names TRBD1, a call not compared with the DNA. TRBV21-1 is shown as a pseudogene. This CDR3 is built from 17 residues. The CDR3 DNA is TGTGCCAGCAGCAAAGTACTCGGGACAGGGGAAACCTACGAGCAGTACTTC. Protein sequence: CASSKVLGTGETYEQYF.

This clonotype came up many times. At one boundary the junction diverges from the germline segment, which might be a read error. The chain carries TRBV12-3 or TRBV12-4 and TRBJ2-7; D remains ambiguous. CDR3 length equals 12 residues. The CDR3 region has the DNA TGTGCCAGCAGCCGTTGGGGTAGGCCTATCTCGTTC. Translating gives CASSRWGRPISF.

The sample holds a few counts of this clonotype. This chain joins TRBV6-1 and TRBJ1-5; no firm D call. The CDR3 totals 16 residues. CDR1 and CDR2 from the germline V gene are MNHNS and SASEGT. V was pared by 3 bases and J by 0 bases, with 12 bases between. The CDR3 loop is CASSDDVIRSNQPQHF. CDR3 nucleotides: TGTGCCAGCAGTGACGATGTAATCCGTAGCAATCAGCCCCAGCATTTT.

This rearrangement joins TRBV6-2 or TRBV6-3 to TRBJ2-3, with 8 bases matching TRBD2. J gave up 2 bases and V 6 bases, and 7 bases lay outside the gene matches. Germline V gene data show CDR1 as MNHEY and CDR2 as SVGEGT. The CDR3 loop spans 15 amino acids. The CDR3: CASRKRGTHTDTQYF. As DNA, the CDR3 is TGTGCCAGCAGAAAGCGGGGGACCCACACAGATACGCAGTATTTT.

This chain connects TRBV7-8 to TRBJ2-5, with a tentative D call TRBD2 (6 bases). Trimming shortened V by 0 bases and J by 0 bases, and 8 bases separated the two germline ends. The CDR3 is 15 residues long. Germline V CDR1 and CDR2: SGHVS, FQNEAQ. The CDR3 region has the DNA TGTGCCAGCAGCTTAGCACCGGGAGACCAAGAGACCCAGTACTTC. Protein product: CASSLAPGDQETQYF.

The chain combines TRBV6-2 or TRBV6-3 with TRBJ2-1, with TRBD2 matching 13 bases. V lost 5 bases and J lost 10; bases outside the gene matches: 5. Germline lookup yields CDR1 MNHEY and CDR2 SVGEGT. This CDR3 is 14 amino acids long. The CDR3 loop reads CASSKGLAGVEQFF. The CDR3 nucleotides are TGTGCCAGCAGTAAAGGACTAGCGGGGGTGGAGCAGTTCTTC.

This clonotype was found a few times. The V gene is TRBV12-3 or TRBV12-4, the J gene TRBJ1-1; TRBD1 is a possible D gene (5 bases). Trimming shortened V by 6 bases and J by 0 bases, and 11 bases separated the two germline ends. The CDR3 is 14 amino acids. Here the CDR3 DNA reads TGTGCCAGCAGGGGGGATCTTATGAACACTGAAGCTTTCTTT. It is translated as CASRGDLMNTEAFF.

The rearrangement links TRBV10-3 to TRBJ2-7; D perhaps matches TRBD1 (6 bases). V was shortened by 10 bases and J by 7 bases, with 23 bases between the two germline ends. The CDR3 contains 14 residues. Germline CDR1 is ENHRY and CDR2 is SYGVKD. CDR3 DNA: TGTGCCAGCCAACAGGGAGTGAGTGCAAGGGAGCAGTACTTC. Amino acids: CASQQGVSAREQYF.

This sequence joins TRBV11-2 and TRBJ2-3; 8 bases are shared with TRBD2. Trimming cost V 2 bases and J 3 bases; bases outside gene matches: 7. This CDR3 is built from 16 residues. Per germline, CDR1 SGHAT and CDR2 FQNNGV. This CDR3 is CASSLNAAGVTDTQYF. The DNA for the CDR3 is TGTGCCAGCAGCTTAAATGCAGCGGGGGTGACAGATACGCAGTATTTT.

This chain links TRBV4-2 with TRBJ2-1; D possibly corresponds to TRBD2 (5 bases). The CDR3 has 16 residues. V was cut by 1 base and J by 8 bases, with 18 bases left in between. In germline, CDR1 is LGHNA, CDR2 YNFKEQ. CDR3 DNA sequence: TGTGCCAGCAGCCAAGCTTGGGCGCGCGTCGGGGATGAGCAGTTCTTC. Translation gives CASSQAWARVGDEQFF.

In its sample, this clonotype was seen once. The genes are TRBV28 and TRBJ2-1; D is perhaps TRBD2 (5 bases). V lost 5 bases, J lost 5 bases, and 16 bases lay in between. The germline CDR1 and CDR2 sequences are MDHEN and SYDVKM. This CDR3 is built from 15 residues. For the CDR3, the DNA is TGTGCCAGCAGTGGAGCGGCCCCGGTCGACAATGAGCAGTTCTTC. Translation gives CASSGAAPVDNEQFF.

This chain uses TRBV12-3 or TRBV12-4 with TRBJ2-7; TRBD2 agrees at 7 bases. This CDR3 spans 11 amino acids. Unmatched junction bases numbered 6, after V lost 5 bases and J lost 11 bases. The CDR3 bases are TGTGCCAGCAGTCCTGGGAGGGTTGAGTACTTC. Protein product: CASSPGRVEYF.

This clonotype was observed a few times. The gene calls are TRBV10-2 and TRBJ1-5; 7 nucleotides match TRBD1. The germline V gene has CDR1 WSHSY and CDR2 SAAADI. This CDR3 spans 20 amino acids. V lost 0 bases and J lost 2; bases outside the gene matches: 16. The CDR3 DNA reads TGCGCCAGCAGTGAGTCTCGCTGGGGCAGGGGGTTTCATGGCAATCAGCCCCAGCATTTT. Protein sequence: CASSESRWGRGFHGNQPQHF.

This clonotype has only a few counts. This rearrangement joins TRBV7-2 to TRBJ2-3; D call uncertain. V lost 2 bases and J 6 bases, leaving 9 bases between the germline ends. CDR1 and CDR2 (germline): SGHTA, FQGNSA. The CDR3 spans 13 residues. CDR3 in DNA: TGTGCCAGCAGCTTAACCCCTATTGATACGCAGTATTTT. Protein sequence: CASSLTPIDTQYF.

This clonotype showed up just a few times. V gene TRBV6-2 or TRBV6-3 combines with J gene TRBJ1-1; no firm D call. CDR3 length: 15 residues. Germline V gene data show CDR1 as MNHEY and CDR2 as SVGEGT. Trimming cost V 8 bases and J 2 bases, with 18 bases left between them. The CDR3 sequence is CASEIGGLTNTEAFF. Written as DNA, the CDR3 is TGTGCCAGCGAAATCGGCGGACTGACAAACACTGAAGCTTTCTTT.

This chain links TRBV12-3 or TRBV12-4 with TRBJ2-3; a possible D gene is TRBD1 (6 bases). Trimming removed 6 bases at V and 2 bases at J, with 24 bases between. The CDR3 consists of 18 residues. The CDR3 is CASSLKSNPTGTTDTQYF. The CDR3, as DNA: TGTGCCAGCAGCCTAAAGTCCAACCCTACAGGGACCACAGATACGCAGTATTTT.